This T cell receptor beta chain stems from a study of T cell clonality in common variable immunodeficiency. Findings and limits, study-wide: Fewer deletions and N-nucleotide insertions were reportedly seen in common variable immunodeficiency TCR beta sequences.

TCRdb's table, derived via immunoSEQ multiplex PCR, lists solely in-frame clones and lacks some. The specimen has about 19,000 clones, none found just once. V lost 3 bases to trimming and J lost 0 bases, with 17 bases between them. The CDR3 loop spans 17 amino acids. The V gene's germline CDR1 is LNHDA and CDR2 SQIVND (reference sequence). A few counts support this clone. Its antigen is not known. The missing CDR3 end, 3 residues past where the read stops, is filled in from the germline J gene. CVID subjects had received replacement immunoglobulin for at least one year. The material sequenced was peripheral blood mononuclear cells. The TCR originated in a human donor with common variable immunodeficiency. The chain uses TRBV19 and TRBJ2-5; weak D call: TRBD1 (8 bases). CDR3 DNA, as far as it was read: TGTGCCAGTAGTATTACAGCGGGACAGGACTACCAAGAGACC. It translates to CASSITAGQDYQET. The whole CDR3 region reads CASSITAGQDYQETQYF.